Listed here is a single T cell receptor beta chain. Its antigen is not identified. It was version v3.0 of the immunoSEQ assay that was run at survey level. Sequenced by immunoSEQ multiplex PCR; TCRdb stores in-frame clones only, minus some. The sample carries about 27,000 clones, about 82% recorded once. The sample originates from a study of long-term antiretroviral therapy in people with HIV. Whole-study findings and limits: Comparison with controls showed narrower CDR3 length ranges in HIV repertoires.

The CDR3 contains 16 residues. J was trimmed by 0 bases and V by 3 bases; bases with no gene match: 7. Germline V lookup: CDR1 SGHRS, CDR2 YFSETQ. This chain joins TRBV5-1 and TRBJ2-7, with 9 nucleotides matching TRBD1. Sequenced material: unsorted PBMCs, taken 0.8 years before starting antiretroviral therapy. This TCR was sampled from a man younger than 30 with HIV. The CDR3 bases are TGCGCCAGCAGCTCCCTGACAGGGGGTAACTCCTACGAGCAGTACTTC. Amino acid sequence: CASSSLTGGNSYEQYF.